These 5 T cell receptor beta chains were all obtained from the same sample, sequenced in a study of cytomegalovirus exposure and HLA in healthy donors. Primers included in the PCR were 60 Vbeta and 13 Jbeta primers. The repertoire was sequenced with immunoSEQ multiplex PCR; TCRdb's copy has only in-frame clones and lacks some. The profile covers under 60,000 clones, with roughly 80% appearing a single time and approximately 3.6% taken by the ten largest. The sequencing sample was made of PBMCs. The receptors here all came from a woman in her thirties or forties in good health and CMV-seropositive.

This clone was observed a few times. The rearrangement links TRBV5-1 to TRBJ2-2; 11 bases agree with TRBD1. The ends lost 3 bases at V and 5 bases at J; junction bases unmatched: 3. This CDR3 contains 15 residues. The germline V gene has CDR1 SGHRS and CDR2 YFSETQ. CDR3 coding DNA: TGCGCCAGCAGCTCCGGACAGGGGGCGACCGGGGAGCTGTTTTTT. Protein sequence: CASSSGQGATGELFF.

The V and J genes are TRBV7-2 and TRBJ2-1, with D possibly TRBD2 on 5 matching bases. Germline-derived CDR1 and CDR2 are SGHTA and FQGNSA. V was trimmed by 3 bases and J by 6 bases, leaving 15 bases between them. The CDR3 runs 15 residues. The CDR3 coding sequence is TGTGCCAGCAGCTTCCCGGGGAGCGGACGCAATGAGCAGTTCTTC. Protein sequence: CASSFPGSGRNEQFF.

V and J are TRBV10-3 and TRBJ2-7; D is perhaps TRBD1 (5 bases). Germline CDR1 is ENHRY and CDR2 is SYGVKD. This CDR3 region has 14 residues. V dropped 4 bases and J dropped 0 bases, with 10 bases sitting between them. This CDR3 reads CAISGGQGSYEQYF. The CDR3 bases are TGTGCCATCAGTGGTGGGCAGGGCTCCTACGAGCAGTACTTC.

The chain joins TRBV19 to TRBJ1-3; D might be TRBD1 (5 bases). CDR1 and CDR2 from the germline V gene are LNHDA and SQIVND (reference sequence). Trimming shortened V by 2 bases and J by 0 bases, and 26 bases separated the two germline ends. The CDR3 is 21 residues long. As DNA, the CDR3 is TGTGCCAGTAGTATAAGTTTTAGGACACCCATTGGTTCCGCCTCTGGAAACACCATATATTTT. It yields the protein CASSISFRTPIGSASGNTIYF.

J is TRBJ2-5 and V is TRBV11-2; 7 bases are a match to TRBD2. V lost 3 bases and J lost 5; bases outside the gene matches: 9. Germline-derived CDR1 and CDR2 are SGHAT and FQNNGV. This CDR3 contains 15 residues. CDR3 loop: CASSFRNSGQETQYF. DNA for the CDR3: TGTGCCAGCAGCTTCCGAAATAGCGGGCAGGAGACCCAGTACTTC.